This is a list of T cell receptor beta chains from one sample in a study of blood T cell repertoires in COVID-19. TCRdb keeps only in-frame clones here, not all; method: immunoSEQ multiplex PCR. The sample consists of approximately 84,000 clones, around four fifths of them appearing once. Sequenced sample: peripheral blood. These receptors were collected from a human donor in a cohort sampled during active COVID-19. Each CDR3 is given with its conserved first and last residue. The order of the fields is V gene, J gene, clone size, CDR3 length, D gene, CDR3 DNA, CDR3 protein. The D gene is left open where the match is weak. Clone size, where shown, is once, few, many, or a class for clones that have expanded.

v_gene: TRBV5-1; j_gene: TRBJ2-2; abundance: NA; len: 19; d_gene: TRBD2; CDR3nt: TGCGCCAGCAGCTTTGGGGACGTTAGCGGGAATGGGTACACCGGGGAGCTGTTTTTT; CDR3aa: CASSFGDVSGNGYTGELFF
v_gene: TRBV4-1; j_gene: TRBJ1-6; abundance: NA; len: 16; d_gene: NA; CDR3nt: TGCGCCAGCAGTCAAGACCTTTTCGGAGGAAATTCACCCCTCCACTTT; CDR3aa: CASSQDLFGGNSPLHF
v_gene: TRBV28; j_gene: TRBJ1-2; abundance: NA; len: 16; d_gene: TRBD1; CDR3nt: TGTGCCAGCAGTTTGACCACAGGGGCCTTGAACTATGGCTACACCTTC; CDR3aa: CASSLTTGALNYGYTF
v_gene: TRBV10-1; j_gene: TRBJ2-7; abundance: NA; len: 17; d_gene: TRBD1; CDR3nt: TGCGCCAGCAGGCCCAGCCGGGACAGGGGCGTCTCTTACGAGCAGTACTTC; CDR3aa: CASRPSRDRGVSYEQYF
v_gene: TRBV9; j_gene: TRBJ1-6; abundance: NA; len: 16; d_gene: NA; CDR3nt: TGTGCCAGCAGCCTCCCCGCCGGGGTAGATAATTCACCCCTCCACTTT; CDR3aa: CASSLPAGVDNSPLHF
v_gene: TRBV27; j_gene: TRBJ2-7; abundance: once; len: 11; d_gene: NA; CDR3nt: TGTGCCAGCAGTTTCCGTCACGAGCAGTACTTC; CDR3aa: CASSFRHEQYF
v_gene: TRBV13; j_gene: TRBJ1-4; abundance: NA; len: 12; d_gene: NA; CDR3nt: TGTGCCAGCAGCTTGGGGCGCGAAAAACTGTTTTTT; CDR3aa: CASSLGREKLFF
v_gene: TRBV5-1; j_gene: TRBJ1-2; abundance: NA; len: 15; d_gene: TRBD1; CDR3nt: TGCGCCAGCAGCTTCGAAGGGACAGGGGGCTCTGGCTACACCTTC; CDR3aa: CASSFEGTGGSGYTF
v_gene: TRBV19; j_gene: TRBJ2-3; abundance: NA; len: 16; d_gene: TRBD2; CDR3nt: TGTGCCAGTAGTCCTCTAGCGGGGGGCCCCACAGATACGCAGTATTTT; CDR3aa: CASSPLAGGPTDTQYF
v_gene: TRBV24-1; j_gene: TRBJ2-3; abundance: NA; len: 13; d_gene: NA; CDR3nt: TGTGCCACCAGTGACCCCCCGTCCGATACGCAGTATTTT; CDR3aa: CATSDPPSDTQYF
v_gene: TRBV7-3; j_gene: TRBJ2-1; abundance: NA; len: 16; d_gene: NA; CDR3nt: TGTGCCAGCAGCCCCCTTAGCGGTGGCTCCTACAATGAGCAGTTCTTC; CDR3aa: CASSPLSGGSYNEQFF
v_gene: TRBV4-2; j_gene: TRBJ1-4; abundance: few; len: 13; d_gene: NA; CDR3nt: TGTGCCAGCAGCCAAGGGGGAGCTGAAAAACTGTTTTTT; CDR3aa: CASSQGGAEKLFF
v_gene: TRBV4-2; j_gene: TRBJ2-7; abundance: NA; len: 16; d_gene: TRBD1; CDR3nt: TGTGCCAGCAGCCAAGATTGGCCAGGGGGATCCTACGAGCAGTACTTC; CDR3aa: CASSQDWPGGSYEQYF
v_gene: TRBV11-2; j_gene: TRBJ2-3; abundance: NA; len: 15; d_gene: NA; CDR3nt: TGTGCCAGCAGCTTAGATGGGAGGATCCCAGATACGCAGTATTTT; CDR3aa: CASSLDGRIPDTQYF
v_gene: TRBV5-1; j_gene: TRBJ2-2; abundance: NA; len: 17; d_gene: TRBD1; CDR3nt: TGCGCCAGCAGCTTGGGTGGCAGGGGGATCAACACCGGGGAGCTGTTTTTT; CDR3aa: CASSLGGRGINTGELFF
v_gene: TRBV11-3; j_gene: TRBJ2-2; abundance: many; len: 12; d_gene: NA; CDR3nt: TGTGCCAGCAGCTTTATTACAGGGGAGCTGTTTTTT; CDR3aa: CASSFITGELFF
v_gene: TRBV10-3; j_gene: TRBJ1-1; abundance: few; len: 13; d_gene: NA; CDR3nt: TGTGCCATCAGTGAGAGGGACATCGCTCCAGCTTTCTTT; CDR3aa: CAISERDIAPAFF
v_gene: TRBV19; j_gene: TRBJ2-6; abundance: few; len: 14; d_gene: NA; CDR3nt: TGTGCCAGTAGCCCAGGATACGGGGCCAACGTCCTGACTTTC; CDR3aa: CASSPGYGANVLTF
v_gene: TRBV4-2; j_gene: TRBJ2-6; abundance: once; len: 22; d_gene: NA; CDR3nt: TGTGCCAGCAGCCGCCGCCCCAGGGAAGGGCTTGCGGTGGGGTCTGGGGCCAACGTCCTGACTTTC; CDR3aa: CASSRRPREGLAVGSGANVLTF
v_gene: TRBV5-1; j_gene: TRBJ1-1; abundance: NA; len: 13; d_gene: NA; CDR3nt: TGCGCCAGCAGCCAGTTATCAGGCACTGAAGCTTTCTTT; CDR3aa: CASSQLSGTEAFF
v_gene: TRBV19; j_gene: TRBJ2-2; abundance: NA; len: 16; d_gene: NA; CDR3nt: TGTGCCAGTAGTCCACAACCGGGATTGGACACCGGGGAGCTGTTTTTT; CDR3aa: CASSPQPGLDTGELFF
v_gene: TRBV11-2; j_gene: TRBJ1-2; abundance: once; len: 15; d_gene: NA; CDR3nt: TGTGCCAGCAGCTTAGAGAAGACAGGCCCCTATGGCTACACCTTC; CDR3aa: CASSLEKTGPYGYTF
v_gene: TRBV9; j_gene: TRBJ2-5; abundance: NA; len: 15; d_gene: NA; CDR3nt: TGTGCCAGCGGCTTAGGGCCAGGATTATGGGAGACCCAGTACTTC; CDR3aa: CASGLGPGLWETQYF
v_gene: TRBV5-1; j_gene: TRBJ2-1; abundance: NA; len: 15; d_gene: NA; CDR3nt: TGCGCCAGCAGCAGGGGGGGCAGGAGACTCGATGAGCAGTTCTTC; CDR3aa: CASSRGGRRLDEQFF
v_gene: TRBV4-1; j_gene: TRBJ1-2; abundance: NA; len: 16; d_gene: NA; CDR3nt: TGCGCCAGCAGCCAAGATTGGGGCCTGGGAATTAATGGCTACACCTTC; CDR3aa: CASSQDWGLGINGYTF
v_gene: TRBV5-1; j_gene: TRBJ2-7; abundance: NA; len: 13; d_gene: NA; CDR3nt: TGCGCCAGCAGCTTGGCCGGTGATTTCGAGCAGTACTTC; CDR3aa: CASSLAGDFEQYF
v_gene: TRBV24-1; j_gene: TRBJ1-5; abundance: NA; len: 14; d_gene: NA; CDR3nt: TGTGCCACCAAGGGCAGGGGTAGCAATCAGCCCCAGCATTTT; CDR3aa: CATKGRGSNQPQHF
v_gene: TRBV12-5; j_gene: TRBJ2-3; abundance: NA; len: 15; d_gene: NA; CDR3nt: TGTGCTAGTGGTTCTACAGGGGGGGGAGGAGATACGCAGTATTTT; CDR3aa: CASGSTGGGGDTQYF
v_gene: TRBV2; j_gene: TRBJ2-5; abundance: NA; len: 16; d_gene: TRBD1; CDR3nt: TGTGCCAGCAGTGACCCCCAGGGGACAGGCCAAGAGACCCAGTACTTC; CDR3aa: CASSDPQGTGQETQYF
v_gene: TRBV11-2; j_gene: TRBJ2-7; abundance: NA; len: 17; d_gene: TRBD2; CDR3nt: TGTGCCAGCAGCTTAACCTCGGGAGGGGGGTTTGGGTACGAGCAGTACTTC; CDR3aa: CASSLTSGGGFGYEQYF
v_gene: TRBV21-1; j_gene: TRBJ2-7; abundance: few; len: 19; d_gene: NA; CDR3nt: TGTGCCAGCAGCAAATACCCCTGGTGCATAGGACATTCTCCCTACGAGCAGTACTTC; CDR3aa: CASSKYPWCIGHSPYEQYF
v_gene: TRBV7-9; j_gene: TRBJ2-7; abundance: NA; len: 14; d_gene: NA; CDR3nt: TGTGCCAGCAGCCAGGGGTTTGCCACCTACGAGCAGTACTTC; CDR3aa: CASSQGFATYEQYF
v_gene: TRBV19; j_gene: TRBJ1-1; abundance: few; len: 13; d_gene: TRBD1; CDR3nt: TGTGCCAGTAGTTACAGGGGAGGCACTGAAGCTTTCTTT; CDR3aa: CASSYRGGTEAFF
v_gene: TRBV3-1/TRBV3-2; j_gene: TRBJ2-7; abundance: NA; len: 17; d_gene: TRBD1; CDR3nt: TGTGCCAGCAGCCAAGCCCCCCCCGGGACAGGGGGCTACGAGCAGTACTTC; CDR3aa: CASSQAPPGTGGYEQYF
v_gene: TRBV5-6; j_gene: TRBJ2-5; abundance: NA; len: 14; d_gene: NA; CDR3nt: TGTGCCAGCAGTTCCATGACTAGGCAGGCGGCCCAGTACTTC; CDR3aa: CASSSMTRQAAQYF
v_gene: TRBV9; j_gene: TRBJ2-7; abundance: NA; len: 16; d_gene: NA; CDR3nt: TGTGCCAGCACCCGAGGGGTGGGAGGCCCCTCCTACGAGCAGTACTTC; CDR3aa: CASTRGVGGPSYEQYF
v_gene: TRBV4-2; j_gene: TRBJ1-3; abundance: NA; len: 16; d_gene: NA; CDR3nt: TGTGCCAGCAGCCCCATGAACACAGCCTCTGGAAACACCATATATTTT; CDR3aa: CASSPMNTASGNTIYF
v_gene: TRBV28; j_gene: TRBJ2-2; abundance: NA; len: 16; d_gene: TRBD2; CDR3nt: TGTGCCAGCAGTTCGCCACTAGCGGGGGCCACCGGGGAGCTGTTTTTT; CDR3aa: CASSSPLAGATGELFF
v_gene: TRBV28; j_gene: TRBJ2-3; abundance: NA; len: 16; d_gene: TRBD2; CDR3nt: TGTGCCAGCAGTTTTGGGCTAGCGGGATCCACAGATACGCAGTATTTT; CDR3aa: CASSFGLAGSTDTQYF
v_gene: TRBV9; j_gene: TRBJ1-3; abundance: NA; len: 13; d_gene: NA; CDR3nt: TGTGCCAGCAGCCAGGGTATAGGAAACACCATATATTTT; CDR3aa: CASSQGIGNTIYF
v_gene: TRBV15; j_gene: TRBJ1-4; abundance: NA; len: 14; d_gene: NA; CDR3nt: TGTGCCACCAGCAGAGACAGATATAATGAAAAACTGTTTTTT; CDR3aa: CATSRDRYNEKLFF
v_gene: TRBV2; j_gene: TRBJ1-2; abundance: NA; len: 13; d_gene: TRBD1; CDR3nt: TGTGCCAGCAGCACAGGGGAGTTTTATGGCTACACCTTC; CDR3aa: CASSTGEFYGYTF
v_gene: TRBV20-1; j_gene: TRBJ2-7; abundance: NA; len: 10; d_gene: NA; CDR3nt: TGCAGTGCTAGTCAGGACGAGCAGTACTTC; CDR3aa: CSASQDEQYF
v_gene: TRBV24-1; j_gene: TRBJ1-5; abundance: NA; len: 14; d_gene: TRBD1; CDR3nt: TGTGCCACCAACGGAGGTACAGGGGAACAGCCCCAGCATTTT; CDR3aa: CATNGGTGEQPQHF
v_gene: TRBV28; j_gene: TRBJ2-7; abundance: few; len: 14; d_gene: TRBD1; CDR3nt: TGTGCCAGCAGTGCCGGGGACAGGGGGTACGAGCAGTACTTC; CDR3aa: CASSAGDRGYEQYF
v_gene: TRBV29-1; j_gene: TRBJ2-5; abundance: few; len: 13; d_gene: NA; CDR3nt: TGCAGCGTTGAAGGGCACAGATTGGAGACCCAGTACTTC; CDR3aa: CSVEGHRLETQYF
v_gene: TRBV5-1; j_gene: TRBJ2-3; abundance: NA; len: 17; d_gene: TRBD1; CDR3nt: TGCGCCAGCAGCCCTGACAGGGGGCCTCTAACCACAGATACGCAGTATTTT; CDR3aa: CASSPDRGPLTTDTQYF
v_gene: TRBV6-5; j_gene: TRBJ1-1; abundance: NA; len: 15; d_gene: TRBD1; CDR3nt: TGTGCCAGCGCGAACAGGGGTAGCTACTACACTGAAGCTTTCTTT; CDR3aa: CASANRGSYYTEAFF
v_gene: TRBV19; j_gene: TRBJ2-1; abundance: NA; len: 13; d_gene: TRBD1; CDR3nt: TGTGCCAGTAGCCCAGGGGGTTACAATGAGCAGTTCTTC; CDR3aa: CASSPGGYNEQFF
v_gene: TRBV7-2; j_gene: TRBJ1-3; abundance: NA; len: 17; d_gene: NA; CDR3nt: TGTGCCAGCAGCCCCATGCCGGGGAGGGCCCATGGAAACACCATATATTTT; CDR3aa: CASSPMPGRAHGNTIYF
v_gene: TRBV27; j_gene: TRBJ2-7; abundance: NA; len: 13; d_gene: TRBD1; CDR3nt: TGTGCCAGCACCGGGACAGGGGGCTACGAGCAGTACTTC; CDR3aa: CASTGTGGYEQYF
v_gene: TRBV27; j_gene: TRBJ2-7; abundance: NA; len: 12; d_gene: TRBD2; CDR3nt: TGTGCCAGCAAGGGACTAGCGCACGAGCAGTACTTC; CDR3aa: CASKGLAHEQYF
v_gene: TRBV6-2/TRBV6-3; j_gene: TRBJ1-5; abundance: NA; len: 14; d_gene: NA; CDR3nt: TGTGCCAGCAGTTACCCAGGGCCCAATCAGCCCCAGCATTTT; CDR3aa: CASSYPGPNQPQHF
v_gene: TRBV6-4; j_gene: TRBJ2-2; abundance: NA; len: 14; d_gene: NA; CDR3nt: TGTGCCAGCAGTCTGGGGGGAGGCACCGGGGAGCTGTTTTTT; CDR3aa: CASSLGGGTGELFF